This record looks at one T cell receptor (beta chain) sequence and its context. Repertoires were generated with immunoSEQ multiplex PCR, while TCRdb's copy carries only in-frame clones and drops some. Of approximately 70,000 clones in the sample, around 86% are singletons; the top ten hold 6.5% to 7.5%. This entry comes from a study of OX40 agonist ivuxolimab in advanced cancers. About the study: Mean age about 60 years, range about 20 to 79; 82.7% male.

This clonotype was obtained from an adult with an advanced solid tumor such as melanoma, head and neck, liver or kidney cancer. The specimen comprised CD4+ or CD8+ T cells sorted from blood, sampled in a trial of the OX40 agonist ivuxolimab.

The DNA of the CDR3 is TGTGCCAGCAGCGCAGACAGGGCCCTCATGAACACTGAAGCTTTCTTT. Its translation is CASSADRALMNTEAFF. V and J are TRBV7-2 and TRBJ1-1, with 7 bases identical to TRBD1. Germline trimming cut 5 bases from V and 0 bases from J; bases unmatched to any gene: 9. The CDR3 consists of 16 residues. Germline CDR1 and CDR2: SGHTA and FQGNSA.